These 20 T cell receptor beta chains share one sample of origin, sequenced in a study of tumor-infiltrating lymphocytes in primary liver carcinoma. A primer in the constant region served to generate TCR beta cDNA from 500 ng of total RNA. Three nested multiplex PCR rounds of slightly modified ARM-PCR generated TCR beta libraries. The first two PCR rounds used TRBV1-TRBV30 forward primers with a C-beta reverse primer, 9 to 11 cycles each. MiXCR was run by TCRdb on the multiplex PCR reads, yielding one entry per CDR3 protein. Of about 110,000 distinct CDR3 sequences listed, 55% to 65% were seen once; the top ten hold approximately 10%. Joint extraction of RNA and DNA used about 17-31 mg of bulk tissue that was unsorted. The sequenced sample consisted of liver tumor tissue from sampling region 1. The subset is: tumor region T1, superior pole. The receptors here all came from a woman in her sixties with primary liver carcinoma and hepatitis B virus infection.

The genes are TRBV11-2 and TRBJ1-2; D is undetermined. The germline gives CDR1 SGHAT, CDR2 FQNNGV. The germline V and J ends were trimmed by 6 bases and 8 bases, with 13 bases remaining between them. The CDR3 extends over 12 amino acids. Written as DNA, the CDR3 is TGTGCCAGCAGGCACGGCCAACCCGGCTACACCTTC. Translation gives CASRHGQPGYTF.

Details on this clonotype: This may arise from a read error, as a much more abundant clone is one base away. The CDR3 loop is CVISGDRIYGYTF. CDR3 DNA sequence: TGTGTCATCAGTGGGGACAGAATCTATGGCTACACCTTC. The chain is built from TRBV10-3 and TRBJ1-2; 7 nucleotides line up with TRBD1. Germline CDR1 ENHRY, CDR2 SYGVKD. The length of the CDR3 is 13 residues.

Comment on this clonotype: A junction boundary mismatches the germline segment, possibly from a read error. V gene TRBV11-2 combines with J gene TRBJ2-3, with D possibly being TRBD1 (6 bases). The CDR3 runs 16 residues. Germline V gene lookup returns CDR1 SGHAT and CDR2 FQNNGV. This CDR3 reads CPSSLGANGRTDTQYF. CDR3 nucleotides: TGTCCCAGCAGCCTGGGGGCTAATGGCCGCACAGATACGCAGTATTTT.

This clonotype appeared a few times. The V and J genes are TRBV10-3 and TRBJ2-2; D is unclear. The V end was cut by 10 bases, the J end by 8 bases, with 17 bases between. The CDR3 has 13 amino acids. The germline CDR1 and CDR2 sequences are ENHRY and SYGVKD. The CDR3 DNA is TGTGCCAACAAAGCCACTGTTACGGGGGAGCTGTTTTTT. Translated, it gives CANKATVTGELFF.

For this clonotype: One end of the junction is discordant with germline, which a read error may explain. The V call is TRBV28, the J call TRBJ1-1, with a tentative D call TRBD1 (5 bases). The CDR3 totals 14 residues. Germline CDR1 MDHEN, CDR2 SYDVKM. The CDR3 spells CANSLGWRGGGAFF. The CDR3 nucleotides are TGTGCCAACAGTTTAGGCTGGAGGGGTGGAGGGGCTTTCTTT. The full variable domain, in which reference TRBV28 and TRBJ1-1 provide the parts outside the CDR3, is DVKVTQSSRYLVKRTGEKVFLECVQDMDHENMFWYRQDPGLGLRLIYFSYDVKMKEKGDIPEGYSVSREKKERFSLILESASTNQTSMYLCANSLGWRGGGAFFGQGTRLTVV.

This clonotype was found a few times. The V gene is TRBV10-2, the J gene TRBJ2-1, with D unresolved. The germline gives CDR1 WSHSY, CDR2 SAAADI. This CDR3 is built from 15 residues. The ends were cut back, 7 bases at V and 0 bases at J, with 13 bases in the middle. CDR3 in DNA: TGCGCCAGCACCGAAACTCCGGGCTCCTACAATGAGCAGTTCTTC. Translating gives CASTETPGSYNEQFF.

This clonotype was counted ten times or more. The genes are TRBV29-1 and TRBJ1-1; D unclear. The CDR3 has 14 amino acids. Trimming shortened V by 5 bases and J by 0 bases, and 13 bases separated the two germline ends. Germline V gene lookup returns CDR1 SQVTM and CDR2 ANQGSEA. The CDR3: CSVRPSQLNTEAFF. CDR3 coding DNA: TGCAGCGTTAGACCGAGCCAATTGAACACTGAAGCTTTCTTT.

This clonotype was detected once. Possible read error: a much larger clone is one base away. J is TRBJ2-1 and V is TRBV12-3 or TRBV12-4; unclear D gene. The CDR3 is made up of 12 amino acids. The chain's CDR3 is CASTLLSNEQFF. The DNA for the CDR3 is TGTGCCAGCACTTTATTGAGCAATGAGCAGTTCTTC.

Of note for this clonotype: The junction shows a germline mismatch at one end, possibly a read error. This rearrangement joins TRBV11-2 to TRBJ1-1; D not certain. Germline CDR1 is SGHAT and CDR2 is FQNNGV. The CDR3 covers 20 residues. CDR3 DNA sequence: TGTGCCAGCAGTTTAGGGTCACGTAGGGTCCGAGGACCATTGAACAGTGAAGCTCTCTTT. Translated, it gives CASSLGSRRVRGPLNSEALF.

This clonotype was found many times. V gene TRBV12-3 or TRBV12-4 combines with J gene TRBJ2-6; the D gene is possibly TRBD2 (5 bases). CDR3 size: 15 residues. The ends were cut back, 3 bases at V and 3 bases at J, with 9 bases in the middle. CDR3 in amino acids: CASSLSGFGANVLTF. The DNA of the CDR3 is TGTGCCAGCAGTTTGTCGGGGTTTGGGGCCAACGTCCTGACTTTC.

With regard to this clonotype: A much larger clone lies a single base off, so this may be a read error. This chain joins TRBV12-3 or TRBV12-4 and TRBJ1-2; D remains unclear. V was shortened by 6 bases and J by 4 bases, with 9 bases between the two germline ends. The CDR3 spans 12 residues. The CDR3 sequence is CASRNKGYGYTF. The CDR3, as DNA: TGTGCCAGCAGAAACAAGGGCTATGGCTACACCTTC.

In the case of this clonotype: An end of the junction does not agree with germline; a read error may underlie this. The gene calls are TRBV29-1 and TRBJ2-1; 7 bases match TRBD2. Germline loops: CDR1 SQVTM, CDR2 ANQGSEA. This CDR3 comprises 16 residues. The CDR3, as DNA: TGCAGCGCTGAAGATCGGGTTAGCGGGCTTAACAGTGAGCAGTTCTTC. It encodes CSAEDRVSGLNSEQFF.

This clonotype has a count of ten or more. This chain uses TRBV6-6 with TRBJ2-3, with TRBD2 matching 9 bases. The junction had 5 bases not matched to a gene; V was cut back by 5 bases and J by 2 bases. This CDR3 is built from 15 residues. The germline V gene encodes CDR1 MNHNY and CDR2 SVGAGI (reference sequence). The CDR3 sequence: CASSISGRTTDTQYF. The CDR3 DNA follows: TGTGCCAGCAGTATCAGCGGGAGGACCACAGATACGCAGTATTTT.

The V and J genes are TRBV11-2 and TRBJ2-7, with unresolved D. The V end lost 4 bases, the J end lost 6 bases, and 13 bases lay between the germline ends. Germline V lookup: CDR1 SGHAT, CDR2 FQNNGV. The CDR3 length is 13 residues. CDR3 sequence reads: CASSSVGGFEQYF. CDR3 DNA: TGTGCCAGCAGCTCAGTGGGCGGTTTCGAGCAGTACTTC.

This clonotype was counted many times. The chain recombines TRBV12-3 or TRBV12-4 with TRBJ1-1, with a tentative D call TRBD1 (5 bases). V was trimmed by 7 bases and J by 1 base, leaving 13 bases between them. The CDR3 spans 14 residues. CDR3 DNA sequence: TGTGCCAGCACCCGAGGGGACGCGAACACTGAAGCTTTCTTT. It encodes CASTRGDANTEAFF.

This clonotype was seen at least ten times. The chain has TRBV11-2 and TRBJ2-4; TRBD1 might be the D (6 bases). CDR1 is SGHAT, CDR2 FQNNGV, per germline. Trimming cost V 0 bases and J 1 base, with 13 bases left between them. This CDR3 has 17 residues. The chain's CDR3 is CASSLDEGVRAKNIQYF. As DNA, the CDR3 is TGTGCCAGCAGCTTAGATGAGGGGGTTCGGGCCAAAAACATTCAGTACTTC.

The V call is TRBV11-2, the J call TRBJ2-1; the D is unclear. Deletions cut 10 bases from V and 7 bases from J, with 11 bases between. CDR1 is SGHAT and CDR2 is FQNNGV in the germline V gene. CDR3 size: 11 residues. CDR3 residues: CAKSPFNEQFF. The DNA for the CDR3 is TGTGCCAAGAGCCCATTTAATGAGCAGTTCTTC.

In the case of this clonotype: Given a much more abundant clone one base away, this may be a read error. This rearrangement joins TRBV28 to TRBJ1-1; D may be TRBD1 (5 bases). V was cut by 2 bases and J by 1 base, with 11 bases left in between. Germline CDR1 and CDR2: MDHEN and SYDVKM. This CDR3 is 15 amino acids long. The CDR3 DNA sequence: TGTGCCAGCAGTTTAGTTGACAGTAGGAACACTGAAGCTTTCTTT. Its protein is CASSLVDSRNTEAFF.

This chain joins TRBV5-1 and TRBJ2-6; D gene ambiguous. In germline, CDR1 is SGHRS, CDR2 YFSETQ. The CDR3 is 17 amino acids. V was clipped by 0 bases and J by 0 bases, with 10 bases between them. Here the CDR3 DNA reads TGCGCCAGCAGCTTGGGTGCGGATAACTCTGGGGCCAACGTCCTGACTTTC. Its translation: CASSLGADNSGANVLTF.

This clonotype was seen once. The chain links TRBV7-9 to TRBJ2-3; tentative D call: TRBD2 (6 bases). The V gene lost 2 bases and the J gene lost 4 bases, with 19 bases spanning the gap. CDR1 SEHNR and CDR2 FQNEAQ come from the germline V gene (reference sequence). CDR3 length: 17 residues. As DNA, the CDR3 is TGTGCCAGCAGCTTATTCTACGCCCGGGAGCAGGCAGATACGCAGTATTTT. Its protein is CASSLFYAREQADTQYF. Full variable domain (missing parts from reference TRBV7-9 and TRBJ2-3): DTGVSQNPRHKITKRGQNVTFRCDPISEHNRLYWYRQTLGQGPEFLTYFQNEAQLEKSRLLSDRFSAERPKGSFSTLEIQRTEQGDSAMYLCASSLFYAREQADTQYFGPGTRLTVL.